Included here is one TCR beta chain sequence, with context. Repertoires were generated with immunoSEQ multiplex PCR, while TCRdb's copy carries only in-frame clones and drops some. The table shows 50,000 or so clones, with just over 85% occurring only once. Trimming removed 4 bases from V and 3 bases from J; junction bases left unmatched: 16. Per germline, CDR1 MGHRA and CDR2 YSYEKL. This CDR3 comprises 18 residues. These data are taken from a study of blood T cell repertoires in COVID-19. Study details: PBMCs, B-cell-depleted T cells, or T cells provided the cDNA or gDNA that made up the material.

The clonotype comes from a human donor in a cohort sampled during active COVID-19. The sample comprised peripheral blood. V gene TRBV4-1 combines with J gene TRBJ2-7; TRBD1 matches at 9 bases. The CDR3 DNA reads as TGCGCCAGCAGCCTATGGACAGGGGCTAACGTGGGGCTCTACGAGCAGTACTTC. It codes for CASSLWTGANVGLYEQYF.